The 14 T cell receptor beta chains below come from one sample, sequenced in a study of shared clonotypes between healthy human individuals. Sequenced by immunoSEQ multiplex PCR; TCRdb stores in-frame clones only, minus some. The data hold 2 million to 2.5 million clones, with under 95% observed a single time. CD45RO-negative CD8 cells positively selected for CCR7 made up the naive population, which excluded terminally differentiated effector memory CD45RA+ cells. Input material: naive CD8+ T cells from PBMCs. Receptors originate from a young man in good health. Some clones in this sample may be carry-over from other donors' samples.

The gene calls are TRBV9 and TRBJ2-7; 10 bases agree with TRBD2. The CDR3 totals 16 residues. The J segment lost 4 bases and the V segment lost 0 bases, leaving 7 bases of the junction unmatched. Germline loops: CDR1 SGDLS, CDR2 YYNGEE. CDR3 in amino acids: CASSVGSTLAGYEQYF. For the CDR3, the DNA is TGTGCCAGCAGCGTAGGGTCCACACTAGCGGGGTACGAGCAGTACTTC.

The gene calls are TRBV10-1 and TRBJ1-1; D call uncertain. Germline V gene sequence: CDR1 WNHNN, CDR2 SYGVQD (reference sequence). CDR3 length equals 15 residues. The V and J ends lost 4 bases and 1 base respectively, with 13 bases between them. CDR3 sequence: CASSVGVSTNTEAFF. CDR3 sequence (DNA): TGCGCCAGCAGTGTTGGGGTCTCCACGAACACTGAAGCTTTCTTT.

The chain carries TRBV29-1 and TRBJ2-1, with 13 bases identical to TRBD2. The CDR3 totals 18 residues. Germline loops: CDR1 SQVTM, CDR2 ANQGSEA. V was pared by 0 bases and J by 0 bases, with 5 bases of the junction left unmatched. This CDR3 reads CSVEDGGLAGSSYNEQFF. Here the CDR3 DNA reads TGCAGCGTTGAAGATGGGGGACTAGCGGGGAGCTCCTACAATGAGCAGTTCTTC.

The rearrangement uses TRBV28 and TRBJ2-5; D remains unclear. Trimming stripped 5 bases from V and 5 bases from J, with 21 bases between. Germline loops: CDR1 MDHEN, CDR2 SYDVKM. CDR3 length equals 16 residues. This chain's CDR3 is CASSDRKTPRWETQYF. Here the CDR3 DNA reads TGTGCCAGCAGTGATCGGAAGACCCCCAGATGGGAGACCCAGTACTTC.

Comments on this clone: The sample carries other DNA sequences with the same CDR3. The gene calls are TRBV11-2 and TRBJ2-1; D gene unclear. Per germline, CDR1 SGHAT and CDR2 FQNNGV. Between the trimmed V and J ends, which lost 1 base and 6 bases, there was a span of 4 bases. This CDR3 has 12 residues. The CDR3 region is CASSLGPNEQFF. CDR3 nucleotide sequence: TGTGCCAGCAGCTTAGGACCCAATGAGCAGTTCTTC.

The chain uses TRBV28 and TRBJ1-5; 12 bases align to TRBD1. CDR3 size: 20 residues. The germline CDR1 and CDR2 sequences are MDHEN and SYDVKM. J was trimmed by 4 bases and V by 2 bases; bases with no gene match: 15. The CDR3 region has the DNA TGTGCCAGCAGTTTAACGGAGCCCTCGTGGGACAGGGGGCTGAATCAGCCCCAGCATTTT. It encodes CASSLTEPSWDRGLNQPQHF. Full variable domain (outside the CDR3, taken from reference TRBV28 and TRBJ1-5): DVKVTQSSRYLVKRTGEKVFLECVQDMDHENMFWYRQDPGLGLRLIYFSYDVKMKEKGDIPEGYSVSREKKERFSLILESASTNQTSMYLCASSLTEPSWDRGLNQPQHFGDGTRLSIL.

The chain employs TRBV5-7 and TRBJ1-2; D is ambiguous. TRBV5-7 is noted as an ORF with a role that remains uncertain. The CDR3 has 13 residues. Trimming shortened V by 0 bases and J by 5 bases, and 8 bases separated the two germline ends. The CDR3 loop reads CASSLVRVYGYTF. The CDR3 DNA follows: TGTGCCAGCAGCTTGGTTAGGGTTTATGGCTACACCTTC.

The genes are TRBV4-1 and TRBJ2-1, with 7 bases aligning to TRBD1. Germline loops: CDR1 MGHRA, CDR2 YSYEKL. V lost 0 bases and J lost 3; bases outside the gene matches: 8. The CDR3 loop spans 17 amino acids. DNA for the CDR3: TGCGCCAGCAGCCAAGATACGGACAGGCCGTACTACAATGAGCAGTTCTTC. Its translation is CASSQDTDRPYYNEQFF.

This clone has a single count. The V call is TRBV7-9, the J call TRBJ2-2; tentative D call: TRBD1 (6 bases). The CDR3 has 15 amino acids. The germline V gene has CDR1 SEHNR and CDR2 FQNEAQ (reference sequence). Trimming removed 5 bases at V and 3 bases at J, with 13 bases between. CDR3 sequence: CASSTHREHTGELFF. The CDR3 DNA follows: TGTGCCAGCAGCACCCACAGGGAACACACCGGGGAGCTGTTTTTT.

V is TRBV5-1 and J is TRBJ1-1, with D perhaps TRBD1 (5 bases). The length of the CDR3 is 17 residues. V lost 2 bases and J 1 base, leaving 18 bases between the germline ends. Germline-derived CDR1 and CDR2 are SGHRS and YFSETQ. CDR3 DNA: TGCGCCAGCAGCTTCCGAATCGCCGGGACGGCGAACACTGAAGCTTTCTTT. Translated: CASSFRIAGTANTEAFF. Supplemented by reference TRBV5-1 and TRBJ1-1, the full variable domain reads KAGVTQTPRYLIKTRGQQVTLSCSPISGHRSVSWYQQTPGQGLQFLFEYFSETQRNKGNFPGRFSGRQFSNSRSEMNVSTLELGDSALYLCASSFRIAGTANTEAFFGQGTRLTVV.

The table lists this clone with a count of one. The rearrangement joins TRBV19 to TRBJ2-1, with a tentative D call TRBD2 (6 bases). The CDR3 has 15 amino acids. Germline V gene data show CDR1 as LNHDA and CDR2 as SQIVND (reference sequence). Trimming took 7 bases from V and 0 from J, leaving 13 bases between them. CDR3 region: CASNARGSSYNEQFF. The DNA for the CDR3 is TGTGCCAGTAACGCGCGGGGAAGCTCCTACAATGAGCAGTTCTTC.

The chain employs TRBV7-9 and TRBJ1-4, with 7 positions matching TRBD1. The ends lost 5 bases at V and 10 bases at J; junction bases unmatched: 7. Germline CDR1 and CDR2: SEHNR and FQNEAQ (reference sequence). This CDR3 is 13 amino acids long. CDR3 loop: CASSPGQLGKLFF. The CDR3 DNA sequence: TGTGCCAGCAGCCCGGGACAGCTAGGAAAACTGTTTTTT.

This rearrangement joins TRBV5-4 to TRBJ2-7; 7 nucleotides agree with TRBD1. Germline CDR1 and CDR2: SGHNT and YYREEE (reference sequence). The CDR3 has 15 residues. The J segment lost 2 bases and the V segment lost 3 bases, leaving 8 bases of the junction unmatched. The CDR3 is CASSWMGTATYEQYF. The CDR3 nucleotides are TGTGCCAGCAGCTGGATGGGGACAGCGACCTACGAGCAGTACTTC.

CDR3 loop: CASSQGVPSGSGDEQFF. The CDR3 DNA sequence: TGCGCCAGCAGCCAAGGTGTCCCTAGCGGGAGTGGGGATGAGCAGTTCTTC. This chain uses TRBV4-1 with TRBJ2-1; 10 bases map to TRBD2. The germline V gene encodes CDR1 MGHRA and CDR2 YSYEKL. The CDR3 has 17 residues. Trimming cost V 1 base and J 8 bases; bases outside gene matches: 11.